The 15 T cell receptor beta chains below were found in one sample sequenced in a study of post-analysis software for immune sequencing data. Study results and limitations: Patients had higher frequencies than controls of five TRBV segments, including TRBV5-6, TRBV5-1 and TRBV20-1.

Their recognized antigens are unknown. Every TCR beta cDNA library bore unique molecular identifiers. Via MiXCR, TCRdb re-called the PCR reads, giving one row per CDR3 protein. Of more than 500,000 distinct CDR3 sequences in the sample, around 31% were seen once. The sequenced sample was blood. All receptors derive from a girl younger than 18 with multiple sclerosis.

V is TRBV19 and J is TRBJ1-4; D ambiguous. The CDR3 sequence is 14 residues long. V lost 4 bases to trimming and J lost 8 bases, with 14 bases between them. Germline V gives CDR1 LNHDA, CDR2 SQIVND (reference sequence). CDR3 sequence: CASSTAGPGEKLFF. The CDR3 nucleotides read TGTGCCAGTAGTACCGCGGGTCCGGGGGAAAAACTGTTTTTT.

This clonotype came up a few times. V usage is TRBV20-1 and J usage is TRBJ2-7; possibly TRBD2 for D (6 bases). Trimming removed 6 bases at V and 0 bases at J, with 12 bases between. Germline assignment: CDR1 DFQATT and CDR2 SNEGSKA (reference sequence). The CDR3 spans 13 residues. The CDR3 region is CSAPAGPSYEQYF. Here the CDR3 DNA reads TGCAGTGCCCCCGCGGGACCCTCCTACGAGCAGTACTTC.

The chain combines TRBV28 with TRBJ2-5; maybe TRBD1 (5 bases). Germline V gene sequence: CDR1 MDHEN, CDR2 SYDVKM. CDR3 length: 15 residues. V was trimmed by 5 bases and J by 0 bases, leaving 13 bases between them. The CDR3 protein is CASSPNRQNQETQYF. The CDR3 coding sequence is TGTGCCAGCAGTCCGAATCGACAGAACCAAGAGACCCAGTACTTC.

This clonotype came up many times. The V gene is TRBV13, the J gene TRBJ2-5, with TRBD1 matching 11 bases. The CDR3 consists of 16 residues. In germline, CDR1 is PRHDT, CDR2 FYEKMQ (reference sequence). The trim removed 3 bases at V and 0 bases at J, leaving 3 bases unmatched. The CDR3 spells CASSFGTGGHQETQYF. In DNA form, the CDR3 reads TGTGCCAGCAGCTTCGGGACAGGGGGTCACCAAGAGACCCAGTACTTC.

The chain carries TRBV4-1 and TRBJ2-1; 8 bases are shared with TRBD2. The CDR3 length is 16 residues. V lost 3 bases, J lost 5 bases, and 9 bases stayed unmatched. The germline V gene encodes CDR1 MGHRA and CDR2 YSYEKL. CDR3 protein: CASSQLGGGRNNEQFF. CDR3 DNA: TGCGCCAGCAGCCAGCTGGGCGGGGGGAGAAACAATGAGCAGTTCTTC.

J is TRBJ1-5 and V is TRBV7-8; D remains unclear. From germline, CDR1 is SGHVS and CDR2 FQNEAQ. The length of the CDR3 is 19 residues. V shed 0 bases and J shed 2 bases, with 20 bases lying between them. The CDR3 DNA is TGTGCCAGCAGCTTAGCGCTTCTGGCCGCCGCATGGGGCAATCAGCCCCAGCATTTT. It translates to CASSLALLAAAWGNQPQHF. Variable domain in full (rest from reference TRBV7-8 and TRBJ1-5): GAGVSQSPRYKVAKRGQDVALRCDPISGHVSLFWYQQALGQGPEFLTYFQNEAQLDKSGLPSDRFFAERPEGSVSTLKIQRTQQEDSAVYLCASSLALLAAAWGNQPQHFGDGTRLSIL.

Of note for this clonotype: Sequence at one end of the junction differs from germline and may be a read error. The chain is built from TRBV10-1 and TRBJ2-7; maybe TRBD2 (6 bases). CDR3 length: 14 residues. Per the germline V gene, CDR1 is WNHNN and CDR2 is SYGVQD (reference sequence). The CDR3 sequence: CASRESGTEYEQYF. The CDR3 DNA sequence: TGCGCCAGCAGGGAGTCGGGGACTGAGTACGAGCAGTACTTC.

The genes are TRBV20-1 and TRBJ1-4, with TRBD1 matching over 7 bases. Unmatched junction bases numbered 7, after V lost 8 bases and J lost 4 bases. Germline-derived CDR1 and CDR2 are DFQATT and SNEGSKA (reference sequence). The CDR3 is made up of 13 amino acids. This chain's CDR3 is CSLSGQRNEKLFF. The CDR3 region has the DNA TGCAGTCTATCGGGACAGCGTAATGAAAAACTGTTTTTT.

The CDR3 spells CASSQEGRGKFYGYTF. CDR3 nucleotide sequence: TGTGCCAGCAGCCAAGAAGGCCGGGGGAAGTTTTATGGCTACACCTTC. This rearrangement joins TRBV4-2 to TRBJ1-2, with D tentatively TRBD1 (5 bases). CDR1 is LGHNA and CDR2 is YNFKEQ in the germline V gene. V was clipped by 0 bases and J by 5 bases, with 16 bases between them. This CDR3 is built from 16 residues.

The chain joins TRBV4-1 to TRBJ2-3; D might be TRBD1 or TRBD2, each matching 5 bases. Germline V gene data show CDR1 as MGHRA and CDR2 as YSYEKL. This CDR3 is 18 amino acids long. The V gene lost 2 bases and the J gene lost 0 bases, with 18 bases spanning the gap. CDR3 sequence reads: CASSQQNRDGASTDTQYF. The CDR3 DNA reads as TGCGCCAGCAGCCAACAAAATCGGGACGGGGCTAGCACAGATACGCAGTATTTT.

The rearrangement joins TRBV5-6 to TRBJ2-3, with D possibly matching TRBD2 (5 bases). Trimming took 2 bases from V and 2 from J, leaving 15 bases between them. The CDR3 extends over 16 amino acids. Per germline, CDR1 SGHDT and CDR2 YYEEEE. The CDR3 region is CASSFYEASITDTQYF. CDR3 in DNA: TGTGCCAGCAGCTTCTACGAGGCTAGCATCACAGATACGCAGTATTTT.

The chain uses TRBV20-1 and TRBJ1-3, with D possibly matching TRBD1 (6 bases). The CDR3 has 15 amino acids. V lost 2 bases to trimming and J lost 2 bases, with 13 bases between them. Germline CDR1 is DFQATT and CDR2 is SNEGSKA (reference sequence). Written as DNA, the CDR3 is TGCAGTGCTAGAAGTGACAGGCCCCCTGGAAACACCATATATTTT. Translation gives CSARSDRPPGNTIYF.

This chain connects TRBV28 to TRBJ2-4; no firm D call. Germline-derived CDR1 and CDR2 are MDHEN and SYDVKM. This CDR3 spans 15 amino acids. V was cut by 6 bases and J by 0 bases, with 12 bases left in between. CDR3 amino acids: CASRETLTAKNIQYF. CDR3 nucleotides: TGTGCCAGCAGAGAAACTCTTACAGCCAAAAACATTCAGTACTTC.

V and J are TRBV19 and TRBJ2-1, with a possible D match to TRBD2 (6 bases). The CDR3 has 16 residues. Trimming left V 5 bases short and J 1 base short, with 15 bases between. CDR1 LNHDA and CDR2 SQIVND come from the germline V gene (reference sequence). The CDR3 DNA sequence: TGTGCCAGTAGTCCCCTTAGCGGAACTTCCTACAATGAGCAGTTCTTC. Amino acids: CASSPLSGTSYNEQFF.

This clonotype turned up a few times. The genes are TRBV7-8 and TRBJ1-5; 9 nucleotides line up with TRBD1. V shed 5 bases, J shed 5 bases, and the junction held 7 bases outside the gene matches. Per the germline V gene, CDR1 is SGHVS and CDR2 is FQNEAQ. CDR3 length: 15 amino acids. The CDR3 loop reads CASSTGQGYDQPQHF. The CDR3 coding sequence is TGTGCCAGCAGCACGGGACAGGGATACGATCAGCCCCAGCATTTT.